Each of the 22 T cell receptor beta chains below was sequenced from the same sample in a study of blood T cell repertoires in COVID-19. The method was immunoSEQ multiplex PCR; TCRdb's version includes in-frame clones alone and lacks a portion of them. The table includes roughly 190,000 clones, approximately 80% detected once. Sequenced sample: peripheral blood. The receptor source for this set is a man aged 60 to 69 with acute or convalescent COVID-19.

V gene TRBV29-1 combines with J gene TRBJ2-2; TRBD2 is a possible D gene (6 bases). V was cut by 7 bases and J by 1 base, with 13 bases left in between. The CDR3 length is 14 residues. Germline V gives CDR1 SQVTM, CDR2 ANQGSEA. CDR3: CSAGTHENTGELFF. DNA of the CDR3: TGCAGCGCTGGGACTCACGAGAACACCGGGGAGCTGTTTTTT.

The rearrangement joins TRBV20-1 to TRBJ2-7; maybe TRBD1 (6 bases). Per the germline V gene, CDR1 is DFQATT and CDR2 is SNEGSKA (reference sequence). This CDR3 contains 16 residues. With 3 bases removed from V and 2 bases from J, the gap between germline ends came to 20 bases. CDR3 region: CSASRPPTRGPYEQYF. The CDR3 DNA sequence: TGCAGTGCTAGTAGACCACCAACCAGGGGCCCCTACGAGCAGTACTTC.

This chain connects TRBV24-1 to TRBJ2-1, with 9 bases that match TRBD1. The V gene's germline CDR1 is KGHDR and CDR2 SFDVKD. The CDR3 sequence is 16 residues long. J lost 2 bases, V lost 0 bases, and 1 base had no gene match. CDR3 coding DNA: TGTGCCACCAGTGATTTGTGGGACAGGGCCTACAATGAGCAGTTCTTC. It specifies CATSDLWDRAYNEQFF.

The V gene is TRBV4-1, the J gene TRBJ2-2; the match to TRBD1 covers 7 bases. This CDR3 spans 16 amino acids. Trimming took 3 bases from V and 5 from J; bases not matched to a gene: 9. Germline lookup yields CDR1 MGHRA and CDR2 YSYEKL. The CDR3 loop is CASSQDTGTATGELFF. CDR3 DNA: TGCGCCAGCAGCCAGGATACCGGGACAGCTACCGGGGAGCTGTTTTTT.

The chain is built from TRBV19 and TRBJ1-5, with a weak D call TRBD1 (6 bases). Trimming left V 7 bases short and J 4 bases short, with 11 bases between. Germline CDR1 LNHDA, CDR2 SQIVND (reference sequence). The CDR3 is 13 residues long. The CDR3 spells CASTLQGNQPQHF. The CDR3 DNA reads as TGTGCCAGTACCTTACAGGGAAATCAGCCCCAGCATTTT. Filled out from reference TRBV19 and TRBJ1-5, the complete variable domain reads DGGITQSPKYLFRKEGQNVTLSCEQNLNHDAMYWYRQDPGQGLRLIYYSQIVNDFQKGDIAEGYSVSREKKESFPLTVTSAQKNPTAFYLCASTLQGNQPQHFGDGTRLSIL.

The DNA for the CDR3 is TGTGCCAGCAGTTCCAACTCCGGGACAGTCCTTTATGGCTACACCTTC. Protein product: CASSSNSGTVLYGYTF. This chain links TRBV27 with TRBJ1-2; 7 bases are shared with TRBD1. The germline V gene has CDR1 MNHEY and CDR2 SMNVEV (reference sequence). The V and J ends lost 4 bases and 5 bases, in that order; junction bases with no gene match: 13. The CDR3 is 16 amino acids.

This rearrangement joins TRBV5-6 to TRBJ2-1, with D possibly TRBD2 on 6 matching bases. Germline-derived CDR1 and CDR2 are SGHDT and YYEEEE. The CDR3 has 15 residues. The ends were cut back, 4 bases at V and 3 bases at J, with 14 bases in the middle. CDR3 in amino acids: CASSTGLLLYNEQFF. DNA of the CDR3: TGTGCCAGCAGCACGGGACTTCTCCTCTACAATGAGCAGTTCTTC.

V gene TRBV3-1 (or the pseudogene TRBV3-2) combines with J gene TRBJ1-2; 9 nucleotides line up with TRBD1. The germline gives CDR1 LGHDT, CDR2 YNNKEL (reference sequence). CDR3 length equals 16 residues. Trimming removed 1 base from V and 4 bases from J; junction bases left unmatched: 7. CDR3 bases: TGTGCCAGCAGCCAAGGGACAGGGGCGCTTGGCTATGGCTACACCTTC. Residues: CASSQGTGALGYGYTF.

The chain uses TRBV18 and TRBJ2-2; 14 bases fit TRBD2. CDR1 and CDR2 from the germline V gene are KGHSH and LQKENI. The length of the CDR3 is 20 residues. V shed 3 bases and J 3 bases; nucleotides not matched to a gene: 12. CDR3 sequence (DNA): TGTGCCAGCTCACCTTCACCCGGGACTAGCGGGAGAGGATACACCGGGGAGCTGTTTTTT. Residues: CASSPSPGTSGRGYTGELFF.

CDR3 sequence reads: CASSLVAWGRGLNTEAFF. DNA of the CDR3: TGTGCCAGCAGCTTAGTGGCCTGGGGCAGGGGGTTGAACACTGAAGCTTTCTTT. The chain is built from TRBV11-2 and TRBJ1-1; 7 bases line up with TRBD1. This CDR3 spans 18 amino acids. Germline-derived CDR1 and CDR2 are SGHAT and FQNNGV. With V trimmed by 1 base and J by 0 bases, 11 bases remained unmatched.

As concerns this clone: Other DNA sequences of this sample code for an identical CDR3. The V gene is TRBV10-3, the J gene TRBJ1-1, with D possibly matching TRBD1 (5 bases). Germline V gives CDR1 ENHRY, CDR2 SYGVKD. Deletions cut 6 bases from V and 1 base from J, with 9 bases between. The CDR3 loop spans 13 amino acids. In nucleotides, the CDR3 is TGTGCCATCAGCGTCGACAGGAACACTGAAGCTTTCTTT. Its translation is CAISVDRNTEAFF.

The chain is built from TRBV6-5 and TRBJ1-3; D not resolved. This CDR3 region has 14 residues. V shed 6 bases and J shed 0 bases, with 9 bases lying between them. In germline, CDR1 is MNHEY, CDR2 SVGAGI. This CDR3 reads CASRLHGSGNTIYF. Written as DNA, the CDR3 is TGTGCCAGCAGACTTCACGGCTCTGGAAACACCATATATTTT.

V gene TRBV10-3 combines with J gene TRBJ1-5; 9 nucleotides agree with TRBD1. Germline V gene lookup returns CDR1 ENHRY and CDR2 SYGVKD. There are 15 residues in the CDR3. The V and J ends lost 2 bases and 2 bases, in that order; junction bases with no gene match: 1. CDR3: CAISEDRGGNQPQHF. Here the CDR3 DNA reads TGTGCCATCAGTGAGGACAGGGGGGGCAATCAGCCCCAGCATTTT.

About this clone: The same CDR3 is also encoded by other DNA sequences in this sample. J is TRBJ1-4 and V is TRBV2, with D possibly TRBD1 on 6 matching bases. Germline assignment: CDR1 SNHLY and CDR2 FYNNEI. CDR3 size: 14 residues. V lost 6 bases, J lost 5 bases, and 13 bases lay in between. CDR3 amino acids: CASRNRVGNEKLFF. CDR3 DNA sequence: TGTGCCAGCAGGAACAGGGTAGGGAATGAAAAACTGTTTTTT.

This clone has more than one count but fewer than ten. The V call is TRBV6-5, the J call TRBJ1-2, with TRBD1 as a possible D gene (5 bases). Trimming pared 6 bases from V and 4 bases from J, leaving 12 bases between. The germline V gene has CDR1 MNHEY and CDR2 SVGAGI. The CDR3 totals 13 residues. The chain's CDR3 is CASRGAGSYGYTF. The CDR3 region has the DNA TGTGCCAGCAGAGGGGCGGGGAGCTATGGCTACACCTTC.

The chain has TRBV5-6 and TRBJ1-1; D is ambiguous. V was cut by 4 bases and J by 1 base, with 11 bases left in between. This CDR3 comprises 14 residues. From germline, CDR1 is SGHDT and CDR2 YYEEEE. CDR3 protein: CASSPPRGNTEAFF. The CDR3 DNA reads as TGTGCCAGCAGCCCGCCCCGGGGGAACACTGAAGCTTTCTTT. The full variable domain, in which reference TRBV5-6 and TRBJ1-1 provide the parts outside the CDR3, is DAGVTQSPTHLIKTRGQQVTLRCSPKSGHDTVSWYQQALGQGPQFIFQYYEEEERQRGNFPDRFSGHQFPNYSSELNVNALLLGDSALYLCASSPPRGNTEAFFGQGTRLTVV.

The chain recombines TRBV2 with TRBJ1-4; D is possibly TRBD1 (6 bases). V lost 0 bases, J lost 4 bases, and 9 bases lay in between. The CDR3 sequence is 15 residues long. Germline V gene sequence: CDR1 SNHLY, CDR2 FYNNEI. CDR3 in amino acids: CASSEAGGRNEKLFF. For the CDR3, the DNA is TGTGCCAGCAGTGAAGCGGGGGGGCGTAATGAAAAACTGTTTTTT.

Comment on this clone: The germline gene is not matched at one end of the junction; a read error may be the cause. This chain links TRBV19 with TRBJ1-5, with no clear D. There are 13 residues in the CDR3. From germline, CDR1 is LNHDA and CDR2 SQIVND (reference sequence). The CDR3: CASSLEPPMSQHF. For the CDR3, the DNA is TGTGCCAGTAGTTTAGAACCTCCTATGTCCCAGCATTTT. Full variable domain (outside the CDR3, taken from reference TRBV19 and TRBJ1-5): DGGITQSPKYLFRKEGQNVTLSCEQNLNHDAMYWYRQDPGQGLRLIYYSQIVNDFQKGDIAEGYSVSREKKESFPLTVTSAQKNPTAFYLCASSLEPPMSQHFGDGTRLSIL.

The rearrangement links TRBV3-1 (or the pseudogene TRBV3-2) to TRBJ2-2, with 10 bases fitting TRBD2. The germline CDR1 and CDR2 sequences are LGHDT and YNNKEL (reference sequence). The trim removed 3 bases at V and 1 base at J, leaving 2 bases unmatched. This CDR3 spans 16 amino acids. The CDR3 coding sequence is TGTGCCAGCAGCCATTTAGCGGGGGGGAACACCGGGGAGCTGTTTTTT. It specifies CASSHLAGGNTGELFF.

V usage is TRBV11-3 and J usage is TRBJ1-5; D possibly corresponds to TRBD1 (6 bases). CDR3 size: 19 residues. The germline V and J ends were trimmed by 5 bases and 0 bases, with 23 bases remaining between them. Germline loops: CDR1 SGHNT, CDR2 YENEEA. The CDR3 spells CASSNYRDPSKSSNQPQHF. In DNA, the CDR3 is TGTGCCAGCAGCAACTACAGGGATCCCTCTAAGAGTAGCAATCAGCCCCAGCATTTT.

J is TRBJ1-1 and V is TRBV24-1; D is perhaps TRBD1 (6 bases). Germline CDR1 is KGHDR and CDR2 is SFDVKD. V gave up 8 bases and J gave up 4 bases, with 13 bases separating them. The CDR3 runs 13 residues. CDR3 amino acids: CATTDSEGTEAFF. In nucleotides, the CDR3 is TGTGCCACCACGGACAGTGAGGGCACTGAAGCTTTCTTT.

The CDR3 region has the DNA TGTGCCAGCAGTGGGGCAGGGGGCCACTCCTACGAGCAGTACTTC. Its translation is CASSGAGGHSYEQYF. The J gene is TRBJ2-7, the V gene TRBV2; 8 bases are shared with TRBD1. The V gene's germline CDR1 is SNHLY and CDR2 FYNNEI. V shed 4 bases and J 0 bases; nucleotides not matched to a gene: 5. The CDR3 consists of 15 residues.